The rows below give T cell receptor beta chains drawn from one sample of a study of tumor-infiltrating lymphocytes in oesophageal squamous cell carcinoma. TCRdb re-called the PCR reads with MiXCR, one entry per CDR3 protein. The table records fewer than 25,000 distinct CDR3 sequences, approximately 35% of them present only once. Sequenced sample: esophageal tumor tissue. The source is a female donor with esophageal squamous cell carcinoma. The CDR3 runs from the conserved cysteine through the conserved F or W.

V	J	CDR3
TRBV5-8	TRBJ2-7	CASSLGLAGISYEQYF
TRBV23-1	NA	CASSPGQGSPYNEQYF
TRBV4-2	TRBJ2-7	CASSQDRLPFKLSEKENEQYF
TRBV7-2	TRBJ2-3	CASSLRTDTDTQYF
TRBV13	TRBJ1-1	CASSSLRDQGALAEAFF
TRBV6-6	NA	CASSGEGESGETQYF
TRBV28	TRBJ2-2	CASLRVTGELFF
TRBV11-1	NA	CASSSPRTSGRSRDYNEQFF
TRBV7-9	TRBJ2-1	CASSFEQGNEQFF
TRBV6-6	TRBJ1-5	CASSSGQGNQPQHF
TRBV5-6	TRBJ1-4	CASSSTGSRYEKLFF
TRBV20-1	TRBJ1-1	CSARRDRLPEAFF
TRBV5-1	TRBJ1-1	CASSPGPLLTGENSPLHF
TRBV6-1	TRBJ1-4	CASSLQPGASNEKLFF
TRBV7-9	TRBJ2-5	CASSVGLVNELFF
TRBV6-1	TRBJ2-2	CASYASTGTTGELFF
TRBV4-2	TRBJ1-2	CASSQEPGQGLYGYTF
TRBV5-1	TRBJ2-7	CASSSHLGGYEQYF
TRBV5-5	TRBJ1-2	CASSTLAGTGLTDGYTF
TRBV28	TRBJ2-7	CASSETGLNSYEQYF
TRBV10-1	TRBJ1-6	CASSEGQGNSPLHF
TRBV6-6	TRBJ2-7	CASSYSTWDEQYF
TRBV27	TRBJ1-2	CASSPGAAVVYGYTF
TRBV12-3/TRBV12-4	TRBJ1-4	CASSFEMRRDASRDEKLFF
TRBV27	TRBJ2-6	CASSRDSGANVLTF
TRBV28	TRBJ2-5	CASSADRQETQYF
TRBV4-1	TRBJ1-3	CASSQDRQNSGNTIYF
TRBV11-3	TRBJ2-3	CASSLDGAGSTDTQYF
TRBV2	NA	CASSDPGSQETQYF
TRBV13	TRBJ2-3	CASSLMSEATSTDTQYF
TRBV7-9	TRBJ2-6	CASIPSGANVLTF
TRBV5-4	TRBJ2-1	CASSAGLAGGTYNEQFF
TRBV19	TRBJ1-4	CASSRVTGTNEKLFF
TRBV7-3	TRBJ2-2	CASSPYRLETYTGELFF
TRBV10-3	TRBJ1-3	CAARGVGNTIYF
TRBV7-3	TRBJ1-5	CASSSPVEGRDSNQPQHF
TRBV7-2	TRBJ1-2	CASSLSHTTNYGYTF